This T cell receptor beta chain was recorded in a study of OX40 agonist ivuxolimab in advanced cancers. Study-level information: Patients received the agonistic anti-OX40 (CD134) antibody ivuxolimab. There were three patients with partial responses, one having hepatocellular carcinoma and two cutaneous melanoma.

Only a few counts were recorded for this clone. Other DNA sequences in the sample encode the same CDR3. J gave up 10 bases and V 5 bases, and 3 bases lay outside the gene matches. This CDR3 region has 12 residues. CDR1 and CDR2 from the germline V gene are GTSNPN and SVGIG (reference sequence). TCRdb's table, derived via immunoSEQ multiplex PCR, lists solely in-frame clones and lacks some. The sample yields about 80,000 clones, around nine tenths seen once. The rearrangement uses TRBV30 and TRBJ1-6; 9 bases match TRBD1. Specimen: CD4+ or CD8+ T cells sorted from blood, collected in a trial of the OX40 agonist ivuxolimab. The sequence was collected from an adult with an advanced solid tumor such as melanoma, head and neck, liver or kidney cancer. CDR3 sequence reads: CAWGTGNSPLHF. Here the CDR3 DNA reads TGTGCCTGGGGGACAGGGAACTCACCCCTCCACTTT.